This T cell receptor (beta chain) was sequenced during a study of cytomegalovirus exposure and HLA in healthy donors. Whole-study results and caveats: Several of the most significant clusters appeared, in a later analysis, to be linked to common viral pathogens. Specific recognition of CMV antigens was confirmed in vitro for a few chains (all CMV-associated).

To note about this clone: The target antigen is unknown.

Healthy bone marrow donors formed the donor group. The germline gives CDR1 ENHRY, CDR2 SYGVKD. The length of the CDR3 is 15 residues. V shed 4 bases and J 5 bases; nucleotides not matched to a gene: 6. In the PCR, 60 Vbeta and 13 Jbeta primers were used. TCRdb keeps only in-frame clones here, not all; method: immunoSEQ multiplex PCR. The table shows some 150,000 clones, with around four fifths occurring only once. The sequencing input was PBMCs. The source is a woman in her forties or fifties in good health and CMV-seronegative. This chain connects TRBV10-3 to TRBJ2-3, with 10 bases lining up with TRBD2. CDR3 in DNA: TGTGCCATCAGTGCCAGCGGGGGGGATAAAGATACGCAGTATTTT. It translates to CAISASGGDKDTQYF.